This TCR beta chain was identified in a study of cytomegalovirus exposure and HLA in healthy donors. Broader study findings: Follow-up analysis found HLA locus-dependent TCR association rates, highest for DRB1 and lowest for HLA-C. Some TCR beta chains (164 of them) were listed as cytomegalovirus-associated.

This PCR relied on a set of 60 Vbeta primers and 13 Jbeta primers. TCRdb's copy holds only in-frame clones and misses some; the assay was immunoSEQ multiplex PCR. The table has about 160,000 clones, roughly 80% seen once. As regards this clone: The antigen is unknown.

V trimming: 3 bases; J trimming: 1 base; junction bases outside the gene matches: 2. The V gene's germline CDR1 is LNHDA and CDR2 SQIVND (reference sequence). The CDR3 consists of 15 residues. The sample taken for sequencing was PBMCs. The gene calls are TRBV19 and TRBJ2-5, with 10 bases matching TRBD2. This TCR was sampled from a male donor in good health and CMV-seronegative. This chain's CDR3 is CASSITSGVQETQYF. The CDR3 DNA sequence: TGTGCCAGTAGTATCACTAGCGGGGTCCAAGAGACCCAGTACTTC.